What follows describes a single T cell receptor (beta chain). Its antigen is unknown. V lost 5 bases and J 2 bases, leaving 13 bases between the germline ends. The CDR3 is 15 amino acids. The germline V gene has CDR1 SGHTA and CDR2 FQGNSA. This entry comes from a study of T cell responses to AZD1222 COVID-19 vaccine. Whole-study results and caveats: Clonal diversity may have been underestimated, and the donors were mostly white British, with more females than males. Of the AZD1222 recipients, only 5 to 7 were seropositive at baseline. Unmutated variant regions are reportedly the target of nearly half of TCRs that are spike-specific.

Sequencing used immunoSEQ multiplex PCR; TCRdb keeps in-frame clones, though not all of them. Among 45,000 to 60,000 clones listed, approximately 86% were seen once. The input for sequencing was peripheral blood, taken on day 0 of AZD1222 vaccination. This sequence joins TRBV7-2 and TRBJ1-5, with a weak D call TRBD1 (6 bases). This sequence originates from an adult in good health. As DNA, the CDR3 is TGTGCCAGCAGCCTGGACAGCGGGCGCAATCAGCCCCAGCATTTT. Protein product: CASSLDSGRNQPQHF.